Included here is one TCR beta chain sequence, with context. Other DNA sequences in the sample encode the same CDR3. The V gene's germline CDR1 is MNHEY and CDR2 SVGAGI. V was pared by 6 bases and J by 6 bases, with 6 bases between. The CDR3 has 11 amino acids. This specimen comes from a study of blood T cell repertoires in COVID-19. Study-level information: Acute-phase and convalescent COVID-19 samples originated in the United States, Italy and Spain.

Everyone who took part was roughly 18 to 89 years old, and they came from about 25 US areas. Membership in each cohort depended on participant-reported clinical history. In the source study's methods: By means of reference gene primer amplification, nucleated cell counts were estimated. Sequencing used immunoSEQ multiplex PCR; TCRdb keeps in-frame clones, though not all of them. That table gives V, J and clone size, and the DNA gave D and trimming. The sample consists of some 350,000 clones, 75% to 90% of them appearing once. The sequencing input was PBMCs or T cells enriched from blood (not recorded which). This clonotype originated in a man aged 18 to 30 who had recovered from COVID-19. The chain is built from TRBV6-5 and TRBJ2-1, with D possibly TRBD1 on 5 matching bases. The CDR3 reads CASSQGNEQFF. CDR3 sequence (DNA): TGTGCCAGCAGCCAGGGCAATGAGCAGTTCTTC.